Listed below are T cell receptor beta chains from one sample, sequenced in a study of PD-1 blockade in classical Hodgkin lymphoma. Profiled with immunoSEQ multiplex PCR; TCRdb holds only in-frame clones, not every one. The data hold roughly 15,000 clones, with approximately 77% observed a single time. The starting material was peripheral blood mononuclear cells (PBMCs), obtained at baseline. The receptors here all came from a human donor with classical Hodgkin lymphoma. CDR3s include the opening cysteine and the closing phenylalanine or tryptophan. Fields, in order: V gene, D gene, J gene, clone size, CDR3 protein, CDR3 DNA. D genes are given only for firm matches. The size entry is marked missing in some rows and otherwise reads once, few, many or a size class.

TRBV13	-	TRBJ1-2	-	CASSSHGGGTGKNGYTF	TGTGCCAGCAGCTCCCATGGGGGGGGTACGGGAAAGAATGGCTACACCTTC
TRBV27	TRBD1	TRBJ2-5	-	CASSWGTVRVREQYF	TGTGCCAGCTCCTGGGGGACAGTCCGGGTGAGGGAGCAGTACTTC
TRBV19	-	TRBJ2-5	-	CASSIVGVVETQYF	TGTGCCAGTAGTATAGTGGGGGTCGTGGAGACCCAGTACTTC
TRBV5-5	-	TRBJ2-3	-	CASSLAGIQRSTDTQYF	TGTGCCAGCAGCTTGGCGGGGATCCAACGCAGCACAGATACGCAGTATTTT
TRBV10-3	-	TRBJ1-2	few	CAISAPRRWFFGQPTYGYTF	TGTGCCATCAGTGCCCCTCGGAGATGGTTCTTCGGACAGCCTACCTATGGCTACACCTTC
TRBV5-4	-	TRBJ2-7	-	CASSLIGSSEQYF	TGTGCCAGCAGCTTGATCGGGTCCTCCGAGCAGTACTTC
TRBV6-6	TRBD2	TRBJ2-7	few	CASSLGLAGLYEQYF	TGTGCCAGCAGCCTCGGACTAGCGGGGCTCTACGAGCAGTACTTC
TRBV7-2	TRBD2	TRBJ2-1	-	CASSLEARGGYNEQFF	TGTGCCAGCAGCTTAGAGGCGCGGGGGGGCTACAATGAGCAGTTCTTC
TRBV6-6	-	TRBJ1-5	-	CASSYSSEQPQHF	TGTGCCAGCAGTTACTCATCAGAGCAGCCCCAGCATTTT
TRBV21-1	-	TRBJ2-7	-	CASSAGGAPYEQYF	TGTGCCAGCAGCGCCGGTGGGGCCCCTTACGAGCAGTACTTC
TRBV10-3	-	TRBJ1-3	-	CAINGPSENTIYF	TGTGCCATCAACGGGCCTTCTGAAAACACCATATATTTT